This T cell receptor (beta chain) was identified during a study of cytomegalovirus exposure and HLA in healthy donors. Germline loops: CDR1 LNHNV, CDR2 YYDKDF (reference sequence). The CDR3 sequence is 15 residues long. The V and J ends lost 3 bases and 0 bases, in that order; junction bases with no gene match: 4. Repertoires were generated with immunoSEQ multiplex PCR, while TCRdb's copy carries only in-frame clones and drops some. The table lists about 56,000 clones, around 93% of them singletons. The TCR originated in a woman aged 18-29 years in good health and CMV-seropositive. The sequenced sample consisted of PBMCs. The V call is TRBV15, the J call TRBJ1-1; 7 bases match TRBD1. The CDR3 protein is CATSRQDRLNTEAFF. In nucleotides, the CDR3 is TGTGCCACCAGCAGGCAGGACAGGTTGAACACTGAAGCTTTCTTT.